One and the same sample provided the 23 T cell receptor beta chains below, sequenced in a study of control samples from healthy donors and cancer patients. Assay: immunoSEQ multiplex PCR; the TCRdb copy retains only in-frame clones and omits some. The data contain approximately 100,000 clones, 80% to 95% of them singletons. The source material was blood. The receptors originated from a human donor in good health. The donor label of this sample is uncertain.

The chain couples TRBV5-1 to TRBJ1-6, with D uncertain. With 2 bases removed from V and 11 bases from J, the gap between germline ends came to 14 bases. This CDR3 region has 14 residues. Germline CDR1 SGHRS, CDR2 YFSETQ. DNA for the CDR3: TGCGCCAGCAGCTTCGGGGAGGGTATTACACCCCTCCACTTT. Protein: CASSFGEGITPLHF. Full variable domain (missing parts from reference TRBV5-1 and TRBJ1-6): KAGVTQTPRYLIKTRGQQVTLSCSPISGHRSVSWYQQTPGQGLQFLFEYFSETQRNKGNFPGRFSGRQFSNSRSEMNVSTLELGDSALYLCASSFGEGITPLHFGNGTRLTVT.

The V gene is TRBV6-5, the J gene TRBJ2-7; D might be TRBD2 (7 bases). The V end lost 0 bases, the J end lost 3 bases, and 15 bases lay between the germline ends. CDR3 size: 16 residues. CDR1 MNHEY and CDR2 SVGAGI come from the germline V gene. Here the CDR3 DNA reads TGTGCCAGCAGTTACTCGAGGGGGGGGCGAAACTACGAGCAGTACTTC. This encodes CASSYSRGGRNYEQYF.

This clone was found once. CDR3 coding DNA: TGTGCCAGCAGCTTATCTTCTAGCTACGAGCAGTACGTC. Amino acids: CASSLSSSYEQYV. This chain uses TRBV7-8 with TRBJ2-7, with no clear D. The CDR3 is 13 amino acids. Germline values: CDR1 SGHVS, CDR2 FQNEAQ. V dropped 2 bases and J dropped 3 bases, with 8 bases sitting between them.

The V gene is TRBV5-5, the J gene TRBJ1-5; D call uncertain. Germline CDR1 is SGHKS and CDR2 is YYEKEE (reference sequence). The CDR3 sequence is 16 residues long. V dropped 1 base and J dropped 0 bases, with 11 bases sitting between them. In DNA form, the CDR3 reads TGTGCCAGCAGCTTGTCTACCTCGTTTAGCAATCAGCCCCAGCATTTT. Translation: CASSLSTSFSNQPQHF. Variable domain in full (rest from reference TRBV5-5 and TRBJ1-5): DAGVTQSPTHLIKTRGQQVTLRCSPISGHKSVSWYQQVLGQGPQFIFQYYEKEERGRGNFPDRFSARQFPNYSSELNVNALLLGDSALYLCASSLSTSFSNQPQHFGDGTRLSIL.

Only one count was recorded for this clone. This chain joins TRBV24-1 and TRBJ1-1, with TRBD1 as a possible D gene (6 bases). Germline lookup yields CDR1 KGHDR and CDR2 SFDVKD. Trimming pared 12 bases from V and 0 bases from J, leaving 19 bases between. CDR3 length: 15 amino acids. CDR3 residues: CASLGPTGMNTEAFF. DNA for the CDR3: TGTGCCTCTTTGGGGCCGACAGGAATGAACACTGAAGCTTTCTTT.

This chain links TRBV6-5 with TRBJ1-2; D unresolved. The V gene's germline CDR1 is MNHEY and CDR2 SVGAGI. The CDR3 length is 13 residues. V lost 5 bases, J lost 7 bases, and 14 bases lay in between. This CDR3 is CASSPYADSGYTF. DNA of the CDR3: TGTGCCAGCAGTCCTTACGCGGATAGTGGCTACACCTTC.

The chain is built from TRBV24-1 and TRBJ1-5; weak D call: TRBD1 (5 bases). The length of the CDR3 is 13 residues. Trimming stripped 6 bases from V and 4 bases from J, with 9 bases between. Germline CDR1 is KGHDR and CDR2 is SFDVKD. The CDR3 DNA is TGTGCCACCAGTCCTCAGGGAAATCAGCCCCAGCATTTT. It codes for CATSPQGNQPQHF.

V is TRBV6-5 and J is TRBJ2-5; a possible D gene is TRBD1 (7 bases). V lost 9 bases and J lost 5, with 19 bases in between. The CDR3 has 14 amino acids. The V gene's germline CDR1 is MNHEY and CDR2 SVGAGI. Written as DNA, the CDR3 is TGTGCCAGTTCTTTTCAGGGGGGTCGGGAGACCCAGTACTTC. Amino acid sequence: CASSFQGGRETQYF.

The genes are TRBV2 and TRBJ2-7; 7 positions match TRBD1. After removal of 0 bases from V and 6 bases from J, the junction contained 20 bases not matched to a gene. Germline V gene sequence: CDR1 SNHLY, CDR2 FYNNEI. The CDR3 has 19 residues. In DNA form, the CDR3 reads TGTGCCAGCAGTGAAGCCGCCCGGGGAACAGGGGAAGGGTCCGCCGAGCAGTACTTC. As protein: CASSEAARGTGEGSAEQYF.

V and J are TRBV5-6 and TRBJ1-1; unclear D gene. CDR1 and CDR2 from the germline V gene are SGHDT and YYEEEE. Trimming cost V 4 bases and J 5 bases, with 9 bases left between them. The length of the CDR3 is 12 residues. CDR3 coding DNA: TGTGCCAGCAGCCACGGGTGGACTGAAGCTTTCTTT. Translating it yields CASSHGWTEAFF.

In this sample, this clone turned up once. The V and J genes are TRBV6-5 and TRBJ2-2; D is ambiguous. There are 16 residues in the CDR3. The ends were cut back, 0 bases at V and 2 bases at J, with 10 bases in the middle. Germline V lookup: CDR1 MNHEY, CDR2 SVGAGI. The CDR3 DNA follows: TGTGCCAGCAGTTACTCCTTTGGCGGCAACACCGGGGAGCTGTTTTTT. Translated: CASSYSFGGNTGELFF.

V usage is TRBV9 and J usage is TRBJ1-6; 7 bases are shared with TRBD1. V lost 3 bases to trimming and J lost 8 bases; unmatched junction nucleotides: 2. The germline V gene encodes CDR1 SGDLS and CDR2 YYNGEE. There are 13 residues in the CDR3. The CDR3 is CASSGDRDSPLHF. The CDR3 DNA is TGTGCCAGCAGCGGTGACAGGGATTCACCCCTCCACTTT.

As to this clone: Mismatch with germline at one junction end may stem from a read error. The chain joins TRBV25-1 to TRBJ2-2, with D possibly being TRBD2 (5 bases). Germline CDR1 and CDR2: MGHDK and SYGVNS. This CDR3 region has 15 residues. In DNA, the CDR3 is TGTGCCAGCAGTGTAAAGGTCGGGTACACCGGGAAGCTGTTTTTT. This translates into CASSVKVGYTGKLFF. Based on the CDR3 plus reference TRBV25-1 and TRBJ2-2, the full variable domain is EADIYQTPRYLVIGTGKKITLECSQTMGHDKMYWYQQDPGMELHLIHYSYGVNSTEKGDLSSESTVSRIRTEHFPLTLESARPSHTSQYLCASSVKVGYTGKLFFGEGSRLTVL.

V usage is TRBV5-1 and J usage is TRBJ1-4; D gene unclear. There are 16 residues in the CDR3. Germline CDR1 reads SGHRS; CDR2 reads YFSETQ. V dropped 2 bases and J dropped 3 bases, with 14 bases sitting between them. CDR3 bases: TGCGCCAGCAGCTTCCTCGGGCCAAGCGCTAATGAAAAACTGTTTTTT. Translated, it gives CASSFLGPSANEKLFF.

This rearrangement joins TRBV5-4 to TRBJ1-2, with D perhaps TRBD1 (6 bases). V was trimmed by 3 bases and J by 5 bases, leaving 23 bases between them. The CDR3 totals 17 residues. Germline V gives CDR1 SGHNT, CDR2 YYREEE (reference sequence). The CDR3 DNA is TGTGCCAGCAGCTCCGCCGGGACGGGGGCGTATGGGTATGGCTACACCTTC. It encodes CASSSAGTGAYGYGYTF.

The gene calls are TRBV9 and TRBJ1-3, with no clear D. V was trimmed by 2 bases and J by 0 bases, leaving 9 bases between them. Germline V lookup: CDR1 SGDLS, CDR2 YYNGEE. The CDR3 is 15 residues long. The CDR3 nucleotides are TGTGCCAGCAGCGTGGGCCATACCTCTGGAAACACCATATATTTT. This encodes CASSVGHTSGNTIYF.

This sequence joins TRBV28 and TRBJ2-7; D may match TRBD1 or TRBD2 (5 bases each). The CDR3 has 15 amino acids. The germline V and J ends were trimmed by 3 bases and 3 bases, with 15 bases remaining between them. Germline V gives CDR1 MDHEN, CDR2 SYDVKM. CDR3 amino acids: CASSFRGRGDYEQYF. CDR3 DNA: TGTGCCAGCAGTTTCAGAGGTCGAGGGGACTACGAGCAGTACTTC.

The chain links TRBV2 to TRBJ2-6; D not resolved. V lost 6 bases, J lost 2 bases, and 11 bases lay in between. There are 15 residues in the CDR3. Per germline, CDR1 SNHLY and CDR2 FYNNEI. CDR3 nucleotide sequence: TGTGCCAGCAGGAACAGTCTCCCTGGGGCCAACGTCCTGACTTTC. Protein sequence: CASRNSLPGANVLTF.

CDR3 in DNA: TGCAGCGCGCCGGGACAGGGAAAAGTGAATGGCTACACCTTC. It specifies CSAPGQGKVNGYTF. The chain is built from TRBV29-1 and TRBJ1-2; TRBD1 aligns across 9 bases. Germline lookup yields CDR1 SQVTM and CDR2 ANQGSEA. The V gene end was trimmed by 7 bases and the J gene end by 6 bases; junction bases not matched to a gene: 12. This CDR3 is 14 amino acids long.

The V call is TRBV9, the J call TRBJ2-1; tentatively, D is TRBD2 (8 bases). The length of the CDR3 is 17 residues. CDR1 and CDR2 from the germline V gene are SGDLS and YYNGEE. V lost 4 bases and J 15 bases, leaving 32 bases between the germline ends. CDR3 nucleotide sequence: TGTGCCAGCAGCCCCCAAATGAATAGCGGGGCGCCAGGGGGACGGTTCTTC. Translation: CASSPQMNSGAPGGRFF. The variable domain in full, completed from reference TRBV9 and TRBJ2-1, reads DSGVTQTPKHLITATGQRVTLRCSPRSGDLSVYWYQQSLDQGLQFLIQYYNGEERAKGNILERFSAQQFPDLHSELNLSSLELGDSALYFCASSPQMNSGAPGGRFFGPGTRLTVL.

The genes are TRBV5-1 and TRBJ2-1, with D tentatively TRBD2 (6 bases). This CDR3 is built from 15 residues. Germline lookup yields CDR1 SGHRS and CDR2 YFSETQ. Trimming stripped 4 bases from V and 5 bases from J, with 16 bases between. CDR3 amino acids: CASSLRGTGNNEQFF. In DNA, the CDR3 is TGCGCCAGCAGCCTCCGGGGGACTGGAAACAATGAGCAGTTCTTC.

The chain is built from TRBV4-2 and TRBJ2-5; TRBD2 is a possible D gene (5 bases). Trimming took 0 bases from V and 2 from J, leaving 7 bases between them. Germline V gives CDR1 LGHNA, CDR2 YNFKEQ. CDR3 length: 14 residues. The CDR3 region is CASSQELVQETQYF. The CDR3 DNA reads as TGTGCCAGCAGCCAAGAACTAGTTCAAGAGACCCAGTACTTC.

The chain is built from TRBV9 and TRBJ2-5; 7 bases line up with TRBD1. Trimming took 3 bases from V and 3 from J; bases not matched to a gene: 5. Germline V lookup: CDR1 SGDLS, CDR2 YYNGEE. This CDR3 is built from 14 residues. CDR3: CASSATGYEETQYF. The CDR3 DNA reads TGTGCCAGCAGCGCGACAGGGTATGAAGAGACCCAGTACTTC.